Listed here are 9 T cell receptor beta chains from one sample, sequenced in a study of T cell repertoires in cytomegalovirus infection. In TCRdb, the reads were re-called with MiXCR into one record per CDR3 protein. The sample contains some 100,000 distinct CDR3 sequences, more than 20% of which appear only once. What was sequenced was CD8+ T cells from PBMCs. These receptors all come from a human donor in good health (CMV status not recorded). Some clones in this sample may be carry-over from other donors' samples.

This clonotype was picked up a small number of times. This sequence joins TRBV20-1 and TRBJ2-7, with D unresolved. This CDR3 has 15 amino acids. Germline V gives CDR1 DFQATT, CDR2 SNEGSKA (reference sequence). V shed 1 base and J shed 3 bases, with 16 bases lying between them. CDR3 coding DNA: TGCAGTGCTAGAGGGGCGAGTCCTCTCGGCTACGAGCAGTACTTC. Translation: CSARGASPLGYEQYF.

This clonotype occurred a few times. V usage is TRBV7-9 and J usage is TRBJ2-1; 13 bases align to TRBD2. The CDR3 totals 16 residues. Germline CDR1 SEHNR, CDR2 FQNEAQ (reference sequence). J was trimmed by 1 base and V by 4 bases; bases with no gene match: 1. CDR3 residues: CASSSTSGRSYNEQFF. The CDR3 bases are TGTGCCAGCAGCTCGACTAGCGGGAGGTCCTACAATGAGCAGTTCTTC.

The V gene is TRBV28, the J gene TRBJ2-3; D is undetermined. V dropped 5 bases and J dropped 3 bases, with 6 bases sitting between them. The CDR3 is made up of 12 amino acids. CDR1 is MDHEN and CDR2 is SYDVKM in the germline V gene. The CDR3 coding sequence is TGTGCCAGCAGTCTTCCGACAGATACGCAGTATTTT. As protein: CASSLPTDTQYF.

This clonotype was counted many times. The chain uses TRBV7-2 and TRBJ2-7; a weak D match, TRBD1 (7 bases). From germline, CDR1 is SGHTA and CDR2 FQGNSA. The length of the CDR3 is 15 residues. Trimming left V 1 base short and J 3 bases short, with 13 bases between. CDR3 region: CASSLEGQGGYEQYF. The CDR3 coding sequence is TGTGCCAGCAGCTTAGAAGGCCAGGGGGGCTACGAGCAGTACTTC.

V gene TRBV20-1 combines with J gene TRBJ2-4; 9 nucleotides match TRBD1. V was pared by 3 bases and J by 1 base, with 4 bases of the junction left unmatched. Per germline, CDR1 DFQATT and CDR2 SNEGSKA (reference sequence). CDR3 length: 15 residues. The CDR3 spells CSASWDRDAKNIQYF. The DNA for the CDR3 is TGCAGTGCTAGCTGGGACAGGGATGCCAAAAACATTCAGTACTTC.

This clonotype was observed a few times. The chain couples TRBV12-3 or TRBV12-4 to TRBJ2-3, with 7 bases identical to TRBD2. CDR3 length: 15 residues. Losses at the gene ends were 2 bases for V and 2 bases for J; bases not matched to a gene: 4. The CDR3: CASSLQRGPTDTQYF. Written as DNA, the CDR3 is TGTGCCAGCAGTTTACAGCGGGGACCCACAGATACGCAGTATTTT.

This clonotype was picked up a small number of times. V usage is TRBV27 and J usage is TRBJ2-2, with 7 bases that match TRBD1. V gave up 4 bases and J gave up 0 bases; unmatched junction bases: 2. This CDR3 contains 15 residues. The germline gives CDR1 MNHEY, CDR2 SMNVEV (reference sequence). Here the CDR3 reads CASSSGQSNTGELFF. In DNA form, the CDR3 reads TGTGCCAGCAGTTCGGGACAGTCGAACACCGGGGAGCTGTTTTTT.

CDR3 coding DNA: TGTGCCAGCAGCTCGGCTAGCGGCGTCTCCTACGAGCAGTACTTC. It codes for CASSSASGVSYEQYF. The chain links TRBV7-6 to TRBJ2-7; TRBD2 aligns across 7 bases. The length of the CDR3 is 15 residues. With V trimmed by 4 bases and J by 0 bases, 6 bases remained unmatched. Germline V lookup: CDR1 SGHVS, CDR2 FNYEAQ.

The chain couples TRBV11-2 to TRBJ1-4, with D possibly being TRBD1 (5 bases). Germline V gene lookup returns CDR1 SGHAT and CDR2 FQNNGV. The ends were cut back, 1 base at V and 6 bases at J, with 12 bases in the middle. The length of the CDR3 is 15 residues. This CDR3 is CASSLVVQEDEKLFF. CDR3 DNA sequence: TGTGCCAGCAGCTTAGTTGTACAGGAGGATGAAAAACTGTTTTTT.